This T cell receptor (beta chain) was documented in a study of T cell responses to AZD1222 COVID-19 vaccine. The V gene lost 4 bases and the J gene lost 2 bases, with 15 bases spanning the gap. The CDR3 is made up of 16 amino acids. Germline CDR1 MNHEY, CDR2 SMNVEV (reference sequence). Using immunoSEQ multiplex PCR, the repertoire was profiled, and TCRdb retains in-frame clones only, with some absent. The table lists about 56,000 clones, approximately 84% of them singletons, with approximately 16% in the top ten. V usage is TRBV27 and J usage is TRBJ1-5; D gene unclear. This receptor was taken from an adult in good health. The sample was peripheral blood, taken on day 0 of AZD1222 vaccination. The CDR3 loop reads CASSSSGPGGNQPQHF. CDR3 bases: TGTGCCAGCAGTTCGTCGGGCCCTGGTGGCAATCAGCCCCAGCATTTT.